What follows are 27 T cell receptor beta chains derived from one specimen sequenced in a study of radiotherapy plus CTLA-4 blockade in lung cancer. Assay used: immunoSEQ multiplex PCR; TCRdb lists only in-frame clones, some missing. The table records about 95,000 clones, 83% of them present only once. This material consisted of peripheral blood, taken from a patient treated with radiotherapy plus ipilimumab. All receptors derive from a human donor with non-small cell lung cancer who had stable disease on radiotherapy plus ipilimumab.

The chain uses TRBV29-1 and TRBJ1-2, with D unclear. V lost 3 bases and J 8 bases, leaving 13 bases between the germline ends. CDR1 is SQVTM and CDR2 is ANQGSEA in the germline V gene. The CDR3 contains 12 residues. The CDR3 coding sequence is TGCAGCGTTGAGAGCGGCTTCGGGGGCTACACCTTC. Its translation is CSVESGFGGYTF.

The gene calls are TRBV28 and TRBJ1-2; D gene unclear. The V gene lost 5 bases and the J gene lost 5 bases, with 15 bases spanning the gap. CDR3 length: 14 amino acids. The germline V gene encodes CDR1 MDHEN and CDR2 SYDVKM. The CDR3, as DNA: TGTGCCAGCAGTCTATCCCTCGGGCCATATGGCTACACCTTC. Translated, it gives CASSLSLGPYGYTF.

The chain joins TRBV6-6 to TRBJ1-3, with D possibly TRBD1 on 5 matching bases. The V end lost 8 bases, the J end lost 0 bases, and 11 bases lay between the germline ends. The CDR3 length is 14 residues. The germline gives CDR1 MNHNY, CDR2 SVGAGI (reference sequence). The CDR3 here is CASRGDPSGNTIYF. The CDR3 bases are TGTGCCAGCCGAGGGGACCCCTCTGGAAACACCATATATTTT.

V is TRBV4-2 and J is TRBJ1-3, with D maybe TRBD1 (6 bases). CDR1 and CDR2 (germline): LGHNA, YNFKEQ. The V end was cut by 4 bases, the J end by 6 bases, with 13 bases between. The CDR3 covers 14 residues. CDR3 sequence (DNA): TGTGCCAGCAGCCCGGACGGACAGCTAAACACCATATATTTT. Protein product: CASSPDGQLNTIYF.

As concerns this clone: This specimen includes other DNA sequences encoding the same CDR3. V is TRBV30 and J is TRBJ1-5, with D unclear. V was pared by 0 bases and J by 5 bases, with 8 bases between. Germline V gene lookup returns CDR1 GTSNPN and CDR2 SVGIG (reference sequence). This CDR3 region has 13 residues. The CDR3 bases are TGTGCCTGGAGTGTCGGGAGGGATCAGCCCCAGCATTTT. It encodes CAWSVGRDQPQHF.

The V gene is TRBV30, the J gene TRBJ1-1; no reliable D call. V was cut by 2 bases and J by 0 bases, with 7 bases left in between. Germline V gene sequence: CDR1 GTSNPN, CDR2 SVGIG (reference sequence). This CDR3 contains 13 residues. CDR3 region: CAWSLGLNTEAFF. The CDR3 DNA reads TGTGCCTGGAGTCTAGGACTGAACACTGAAGCTTTCTTT.

This clone occurred once. The rearrangement joins TRBV6-5 to TRBJ2-3, with 11 bases identical to TRBD2. The CDR3 spans 15 residues. CDR1 is MNHEY and CDR2 is SVGAGI in the germline V gene. With 6 bases clipped from V and 6 bases from J, the junction kept 8 bases outside the gene matches. The CDR3 reads CASSYGSGGADTQYF. In DNA, the CDR3 is TGTGCCAGCAGCTACGGTAGCGGGGGGGCGGATACGCAGTATTTT.

The rearrangement joins TRBV5-1 to TRBJ2-7; D is unresolved. CDR1 SGHRS and CDR2 YFSETQ come from the germline V gene. Trimming removed 0 bases at V and 1 base at J, with 5 bases between. The CDR3 sequence is 13 residues long. CDR3 loop: CASSLGQSYEQYF. The CDR3 DNA follows: TGCGCCAGCAGCTTGGGGCAGTCCTACGAGCAGTACTTC.

The chain carries TRBV10-3 and TRBJ2-5; 9 positions match TRBD2. There are 15 residues in the CDR3. Looked up from germline, CDR1 is ENHRY and CDR2 is SYGVKD. J lost 5 bases, V lost 2 bases, and 6 bases had no gene match. This chain's CDR3 is CAISELAGPGETQYF. The CDR3 DNA sequence: TGTGCCATCAGTGAGCTAGCGGGGCCCGGGGAGACCCAGTACTTC.

The chain carries TRBV6-6 and TRBJ1-4, with a possible D match to TRBD1 (5 bases). Trimming removed 2 bases at V and 7 bases at J, with 11 bases between. This CDR3 is 14 amino acids long. Germline-derived CDR1 and CDR2 are MNHNY and SVGAGI (reference sequence). The chain's CDR3 is CASSYGGTIEKLFF. The CDR3 nucleotides read TGTGCCAGCAGTTACGGGGGGACCATTGAAAAACTGTTTTTT.

The chain couples TRBV6-1 to TRBJ1-4; D might be TRBD1 (6 bases). V was pared by 1 base and J by 7 bases, with 22 bases between. The CDR3 contains 18 residues. Germline lookup yields CDR1 MNHNS and CDR2 SASEGT. The CDR3 coding sequence is TGTGCCAGCAGTGAAGATTTTCGAGCGGGGGCTTTTGTTGAAAAACTGTTTTTT. Amino acids: CASSEDFRAGAFVEKLFF.

The V gene is TRBV5-1, the J gene TRBJ1-4, with TRBD1 as a possible D gene (5 bases). V dropped 0 bases and J dropped 7 bases, with 10 bases sitting between them. Germline CDR1 is SGHRS and CDR2 is YFSETQ. The CDR3 has 14 residues. Here the CDR3 reads CASSLGQGTEKLFF. The CDR3 DNA reads as TGCGCCAGCAGCTTGGGACAAGGGACTGAAAAACTGTTTTTT.

V is TRBV5-8 and J is TRBJ2-5; a possible D gene is TRBD1 (7 bases). Trimming left V 3 bases short and J 5 bases short, with 20 bases between. The CDR3 spans 16 residues. Germline V lookup: CDR1 SGHTS, CDR2 YDEGEE. Written as DNA, the CDR3 is TGTGCCAGCAGCTCCGGTTTAAAGGGGGCGGGGGAGACCCAGTACTTC. This sequence encodes CASSSGLKGAGETQYF.

The chain uses TRBV7-6 and TRBJ2-3, with 8 bases lining up with TRBD2. Germline-derived CDR1 and CDR2 are SGHVS and FNYEAQ. Unmatched junction bases numbered 4, after V lost 1 base and J lost 1 base. CDR3 length equals 16 residues. For the CDR3, the DNA is TGTGCCAGCAGCTTAGAGGCGGGAGGCCGCACAGATACGCAGTATTTT. Residues: CASSLEAGGRTDTQYF.

Comment on this clone: Within the sample, other DNA sequences also encode this same CDR3. This rearrangement joins TRBV9 to TRBJ2-7; D might be TRBD1 or TRBD2, each matching 5 bases. CDR1 is SGDLS, CDR2 YYNGEE, per germline. This CDR3 is built from 14 residues. Trimming stripped 2 bases from V and 2 bases from J, with 11 bases between. The CDR3 protein is CASSVGTDTYEQYF. The CDR3 bases are TGTGCCAGCAGCGTCGGGACGGATACCTACGAGCAGTACTTC.

The genes are TRBV11-2 and TRBJ2-7; the match to TRBD2 covers 13 bases. After removal of 5 bases from V and 3 bases from J, the junction contained 1 base not matched to a gene. The CDR3 is made up of 14 amino acids. Germline CDR1 is SGHAT and CDR2 is FQNNGV. The CDR3 sequence: CASSRTSGSYEQYF. The CDR3 coding sequence is TGTGCCAGCAGCCGGACTAGCGGGAGCTACGAGCAGTACTTC.

The CDR3 is CASSPPGLSTDTQYF. CDR3 nucleotides: TGTGCCAGCAGCCCGCCGGGACTTTCCACAGATACGCAGTATTTT. The chain is built from TRBV5-4 and TRBJ2-3, with D possibly matching TRBD2 (6 bases). The germline V and J ends were trimmed by 4 bases and 2 bases, with 14 bases remaining between them. This CDR3 has 15 residues. From germline, CDR1 is SGHNT and CDR2 YYREEE (reference sequence).

This clone was counted once. The J gene is TRBJ2-1, the V gene TRBV7-8; the match to TRBD1 covers 10 bases. The CDR3 sequence is 15 residues long. Losses at the gene ends were 5 bases for V and 6 bases for J; bases not matched to a gene: 7. CDR1 and CDR2 from the germline V gene are SGHVS and FQNEAQ. The chain's CDR3 is CASSARQGAGNEQFF. CDR3 in DNA: TGTGCCAGCAGCGCCAGACAGGGGGCGGGCAATGAGCAGTTCTTC. The complete variable domain, with remaining parts taken from reference TRBV7-8 and TRBJ2-1, reads GAGVSQSPRYKVAKRGQDVALRCDPISGHVSLFWYQQALGQGPEFLTYFQNEAQLDKSGLPSDRFFAERPEGSVSTLKIQRTQQEDSAVYLCASSARQGAGNEQFFGPGTRLTVL.

The chain links TRBV30 to TRBJ2-5; D remains unclear. CDR1 GTSNPN and CDR2 SVGIG come from the germline V gene (reference sequence). Trimming pared 2 bases from V and 2 bases from J, leaving 9 bases between. The CDR3 totals 13 residues. CDR3 sequence reads: CAWSLRSQETQYF. CDR3 nucleotides: TGTGCCTGGAGTCTTAGGAGTCAAGAGACCCAGTACTTC.

The chain is built from TRBV27 and TRBJ2-7; no clear D gene. V lost 5 bases, J lost 3 bases, and 14 bases lay in between. Germline V CDR1 and CDR2: MNHEY, SMNVEV (reference sequence). CDR3 size: 14 residues. The chain's CDR3 is CASSVPSRLYEQYF. Here the CDR3 DNA reads TGTGCCAGCAGTGTACCCTCTCGGCTCTACGAGCAGTACTTC.

The sample holds one count of this clone. The CDR3 DNA sequence: TGTGCCAGCAGTCTAGAGGACAGCGGTACCTACGAGCAGTACTTC. It is translated as CASSLEDSGTYEQYF. The chain carries TRBV6-1 and TRBJ2-7, with TRBD1 as a possible D gene (6 bases). The ends were cut back, 5 bases at V and 2 bases at J, with 16 bases in the middle. Germline V CDR1 and CDR2: MNHNS, SASEGT. The CDR3 is 15 residues long.

The gene calls are TRBV6-5 and TRBJ1-2; 7 bases line up with TRBD1. The germline gives CDR1 MNHEY, CDR2 SVGAGI. Trimming removed 3 bases from V and 4 bases from J; junction bases left unmatched: 11. The CDR3 length is 16 residues. The CDR3 is CASSYSGQAISYGYTF. DNA for the CDR3: TGTGCCAGCAGTTATTCCGGACAGGCCATAAGCTATGGCTACACCTTC.

V usage is TRBV19 and J usage is TRBJ2-7, with 7 bases that match TRBD1. Germline V gene sequence: CDR1 LNHDA, CDR2 SQIVND (reference sequence). This CDR3 is built from 13 residues. The V segment lost 4 bases and the J segment 3 bases; nucleotides outside the gene matches: 3. The CDR3, as DNA: TGTGCCAGTAGTACTCGACAGGGCTACGAGCAGTACTTC. This encodes CASSTRQGYEQYF.

The rearrangement links TRBV28 to TRBJ1-1; no definite D call. Trimming took 5 bases from V and 1 from J, leaving 11 bases between them. CDR3 size: 14 residues. Germline values: CDR1 MDHEN, CDR2 SYDVKM. The CDR3 sequence: CASSPPGRNTEAFF. CDR3 nucleotide sequence: TGTGCCAGCAGTCCCCCTGGGCGGAACACTGAAGCTTTCTTT.

The V and J genes are TRBV2 and TRBJ1-4; D not resolved. The V gene's germline CDR1 is SNHLY and CDR2 FYNNEI. Trimming took off 7 bases at V and 0 bases at J, with 3 bases between the two ends. This CDR3 is built from 12 residues. The CDR3 spells CASIATNEKLFF. Written as DNA, the CDR3 is TGTGCCAGCATTGCAACTAATGAAAAACTGTTTTTT. Full variable domain (remainder filled in from reference TRBV2 and TRBJ1-4): EPEVTQTPSHQVTQMGQEVILRCVPISNHLYFYWYRQILGQKVEFLVSFYNNEISEKSEIFDDQFSVERPDGSNFTLKIRSTKLEDSAMYFCASIATNEKLFFGSGTQLSVL.

The gene calls are TRBV7-2 and TRBJ2-5, with D possibly matching TRBD2 (6 bases). The CDR3 is made up of 17 amino acids. The V gene lost 1 base and the J gene lost 2 bases, with 17 bases spanning the gap. CDR1 SGHTA and CDR2 FQGNSA come from the germline V gene. CDR3 amino acids: CASSLVGLSMGQETQYF. CDR3 sequence (DNA): TGTGCCAGCAGCTTAGTTGGACTAAGTATGGGTCAAGAGACCCAGTACTTC. Supplemented by reference TRBV7-2 and TRBJ2-5, the full variable domain reads GAGVSQSPSNKVTEKGKDVELRCDPISGHTALYWYRQSLGQGLEFLIYFQGNSAPDKSGLPSDRFSAERTGGSVSTLTIQRTQQEDSAVYLCASSLVGLSMGQETQYFGPGTRLLVL.

The V call is TRBV6-1, the J call TRBJ2-5; 10 bases line up with TRBD2. The CDR3 is 20 amino acids. CDR1 MNHNS and CDR2 SASEGT come from the germline V gene. The junction had 20 bases not matched to a gene; V was cut back by 3 bases and J by 4 bases. CDR3 region: CASSDYLRGSSGGPGETQYF. In DNA, the CDR3 is TGTGCCAGCAGTGACTATCTTCGGGGGAGTAGCGGGGGGCCGGGAGAGACCCAGTACTTC.